Listed here are 10 T cell receptor beta chains from one sample, sequenced in a study of human T cells and chemical hapten exposure. TCRdb re-derived calls from the RACE reads in MiXCR, one entry per CDR3 protein. This repertoire shows roughly 51,000 distinct CDR3 sequences, roughly 9.8% found once; its top ten account for 9.6%. Described time point: pre-sensitization, week 0. Documented treatment: therapeutic diphenylcyclopropenone sensitization with weekly scalp DPC. The sequences come from whole blood, collected in connection with sensitization to the hapten diphenylcyclopropenone (DPC). These receptors were taken from a man aged 35-49 years with alopecia areata. Some clones in this sample may be carry-over from other donors' samples.

Written as DNA, the CDR3 is TGCAGTGCTAGGGGGCGAAAGACAGGGCCAACTTCCTACGAGCAGTACTTC. This translates into CSARGRKTGPTSYEQYF. The J gene is TRBJ2-7, the V gene TRBV20-1; 7 bases are shared with TRBD1. V shed 3 bases and J 1 base; nucleotides not matched to a gene: 15. Germline V gene data show CDR1 as DFQATT and CDR2 as SNEGSKA (reference sequence). The CDR3 sequence is 17 residues long.

This clonotype was counted a few times. The chain links TRBV5-1 to TRBJ2-1; D gene ambiguous. V was shortened by 4 bases and J by 9 bases, with 8 bases between the two germline ends. Per germline, CDR1 SGHRS and CDR2 YFSETQ. The CDR3 extends over 11 amino acids. The CDR3 loop is CASSRVSEQFF. CDR3 in DNA: TGCGCCAGCAGCCGCGTTAGTGAGCAGTTCTTC.

This clonotype showed up many times. The V call is TRBV28, the J call TRBJ2-5; the D gene is possibly TRBD1 (6 bases). Trimming shortened V by 4 bases and J by 6 bases, and 12 bases separated the two germline ends. Germline loops: CDR1 MDHEN, CDR2 SYDVKM. The CDR3 length is 13 residues. The CDR3, as DNA: TGTGCCAGCAGTTGGGCCAGGGGAAAGACCCAGTACTTC. Amino acids: CASSWARGKTQYF.

This clonotype was found a few times. The V call is TRBV29-1, the J call TRBJ2-2; D remains ambiguous. CDR3 length: 15 amino acids. V was trimmed by 3 bases and J by 0 bases, leaving 11 bases between them. Germline V lookup: CDR1 SQVTM, CDR2 ANQGSEA. The CDR3 reads CSVDPLTSNTGELFF. Here the CDR3 DNA reads TGCAGCGTTGACCCACTGACCTCGAACACCGGGGAGCTGTTTTTT.

Within the sample, this clonotype is medium-sized. The gene calls are TRBV2 and TRBJ1-5; 9 bases fit TRBD1. Trimming cost V 7 bases and J 6 bases; bases outside gene matches: 7. Germline V gene sequence: CDR1 SNHLY, CDR2 FYNNEI. The CDR3 runs to 14 residues. For the CDR3, the DNA is TGTGCCAGCACCGGGACAGGGTCCCGTCAGCCCCAGCATTTT. Translation gives CASTGTGSRQPQHF.

This clonotype was found many times. This chain connects TRBV28 to TRBJ1-5, with D unclear. The CDR3 runs 11 residues. Trimming stripped 3 bases from V and 8 bases from J, with 5 bases between. Germline lookup yields CDR1 MDHEN and CDR2 SYDVKM. The DNA of the CDR3 is TGTGCCAGCAGTTTGATGGAGCCCCAGCATTTT. Amino acid sequence: CASSLMEPQHF.

This clonotype has just a few counts. The rearrangement links TRBV12-3 or TRBV12-4 to TRBJ1-4, with D uncertain. The CDR3 is 14 amino acids. Trimming cost V 2 bases and J 5 bases, with 9 bases left between them. CDR3 sequence (DNA): TGTGCCAGCAGTTTAATCCCTGCGAATGAAAAACTGTTTTTT. It yields the protein CASSLIPANEKLFF.

This clonotype was seen many times. The V call is TRBV4-3, the J call TRBJ1-1; D call uncertain. The CDR3 spans 13 residues. Trimming took off 6 bases at V and 5 bases at J, with 13 bases between the two ends. Germline values: CDR1 LGHNA, CDR2 YSLEER. CDR3: CASRLDGDTEAFF. CDR3 in DNA: TGCGCCAGCAGACTCGATGGAGATACTGAAGCTTTCTTT.

V usage is TRBV7-2 and J usage is TRBJ1-4; the match to TRBD1 covers 9 bases. V gave up 1 base and J gave up 7 bases; unmatched junction bases: 7. Germline V gives CDR1 SGHTA, CDR2 FQGNSA. CDR3 size: 16 residues. The CDR3 is CASSLEGQGAGEKLFF. CDR3 nucleotide sequence: TGTGCCAGCAGCTTAGAGGGACAGGGCGCGGGTGAAAAACTGTTTTTT.

This clonotype was observed at least ten times. The chain is built from TRBV7-3 and TRBJ2-2; TRBD1 aligns across 8 bases. CDR1 and CDR2 from the germline V gene are SGHTA and FQGTGA. This CDR3 region has 16 residues. V shed 4 bases and J 0 bases; nucleotides not matched to a gene: 4. CDR3: CASSSQGASNTGELFF. The DNA for the CDR3 is TGTGCCAGCAGCTCTCAGGGGGCATCGAACACCGGGGAGCTGTTTTTT. The variable domain in full, with the rest retrieved from reference TRBV7-3 and TRBJ2-2, is GAGVSQTPSNKVTEKGKYVELRCDPISGHTALYWYRQSLGQGPEFLIYFQGTGAADDSGLPNDRFFAVRPEGSVSTLKIQRTERGDSAVYLCASSSQGASNTGELFFGEGSRLTVL.